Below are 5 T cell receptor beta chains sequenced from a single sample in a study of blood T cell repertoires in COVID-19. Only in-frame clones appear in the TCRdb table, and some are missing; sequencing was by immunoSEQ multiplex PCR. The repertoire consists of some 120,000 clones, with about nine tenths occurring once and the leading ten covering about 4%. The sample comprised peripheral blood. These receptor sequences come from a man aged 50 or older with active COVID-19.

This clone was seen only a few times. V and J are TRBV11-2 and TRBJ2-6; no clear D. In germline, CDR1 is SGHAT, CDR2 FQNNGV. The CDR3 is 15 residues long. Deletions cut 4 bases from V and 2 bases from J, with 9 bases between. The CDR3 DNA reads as TGTGCCAGCAGCTCCGCCAGTACTGGGGCCAACGTCCTGACTTTC. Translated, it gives CASSSASTGANVLTF. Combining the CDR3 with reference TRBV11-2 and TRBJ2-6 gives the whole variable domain EAGVAQSPRYKIIEKRQSVAFWCNPISGHATLYWYQQILGQGPKLLIQFQNNGVVDDSQLPKDRFSAERLKGVDSTLKIQPAKLEDSAVYLCASSSASTGANVLTFGAGSRLTVL.

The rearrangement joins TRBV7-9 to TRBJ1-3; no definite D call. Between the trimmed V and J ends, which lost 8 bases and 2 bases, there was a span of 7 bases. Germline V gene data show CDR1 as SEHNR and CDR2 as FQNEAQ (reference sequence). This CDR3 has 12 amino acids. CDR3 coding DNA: TGTGCCAGCGAGAGAACTGGAAACACCATATATTTT. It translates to CASERTGNTIYF.

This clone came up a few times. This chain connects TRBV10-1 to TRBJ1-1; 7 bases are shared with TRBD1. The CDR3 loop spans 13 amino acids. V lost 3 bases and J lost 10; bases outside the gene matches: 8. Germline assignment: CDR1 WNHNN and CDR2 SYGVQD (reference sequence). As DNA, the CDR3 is TGCGCCAGCAGTGAAGGGGGCGCCGGGGTAGCTTTCTTT. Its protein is CASSEGGAGVAFF.

The CDR3 DNA is TGTGCCAGCAGCATTAAGACAGGGGGTGGGTACGAGCAGTACTTC. It is translated as CASSIKTGGGYEQYF. This chain uses TRBV6-5 with TRBJ2-7, with 9 positions matching TRBD1. The V gene's germline CDR1 is MNHEY and CDR2 SVGAGI. The CDR3 contains 15 residues. V dropped 6 bases and J dropped 4; count of bases not matched to a gene: 10.

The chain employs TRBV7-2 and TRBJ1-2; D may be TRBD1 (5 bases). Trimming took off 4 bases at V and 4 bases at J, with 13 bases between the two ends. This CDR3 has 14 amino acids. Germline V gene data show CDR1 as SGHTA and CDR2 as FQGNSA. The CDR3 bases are TGTGCCAGCAGCTCTGTGACAGTAGGCTATGGCTACACCTTC. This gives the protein CASSSVTVGYGYTF.